This is a list of T cell receptor beta chains from one sample in a study of long-term antiretroviral therapy in people with HIV. Clones were read by immunoSEQ multiplex PCR, and TCRdb kept only the in-frame ones, dropping some. The table includes about 30,000 clones, 85% to 90% detected once. The sequenced sample was unsorted PBMCs, obtained 3.2 years before starting antiretroviral therapy. These TCRs come from a man in his forties or fifties with HIV. Each CDR3 is given with its conserved first and last residue. The order of the fields is J gene, V gene, CDR3 protein.

TRBJ2-7 | TRBV5-8 | CASSLGTGGIHEQYF
TRBJ1-5 | TRBV30 | CAWADYSNQPQHF
TRBJ1-1 | TRBV14 | CASSRGPTGGTEAFF
TRBJ1-2 | TRBV19 | CASSMFGQDSNTF
TRBJ2-1 | TRBV9 | CASNTGDNEQFF
TRBJ1-1 | TRBV5-1 | CASSLIPGEGTEAFF
TRBJ2-3 | TRBV5-4 | CASSSGQTTDTQYF
TRBJ1-6 | TRBV2 | CASSDGSLNSPLHF
TRBJ2-7 | TRBV25-1 | CASSRGLAGSYKQYF
TRBJ1-2 | TRBV28 | CATWTGLNYGYTF
TRBJ1-5 | TRBV15 | CATSSSASSLGQPQHF
TRBJ1-4 | TRBV6-5 | CASSPSSGIGEKLFF
TRBJ2-7 | TRBV18 | CASSPRRDTLYEQYF
TRBJ1-2 | TRBV5-1 | CASSPAEGEPTYGYTF
TRBJ1-4 | TRBV5-1 | CASSLEPGRNEKLFF
TRBJ2-1 | TRBV5-4 | CASSFAGLGYNEQFF
TRBJ2-1 | TRBV28 | CASSFPTLFNEQFF
TRBJ1-3 | TRBV18 | CASSPGVAGNTIYF
TRBJ2-3 | TRBV10-2 | CASDLRRTSGVTTDTQYF
TRBJ2-7 | TRBV6-1 | CASSVSGPIYEQYF
TRBJ1-2 | TRBV28 | CASKFRGGADGYTF
TRBJ2-5 | TRBV7-2 | CASSLNRGQSGETQYF
TRBJ2-7 | TRBV19 | CASSQVGSYEQYF
TRBJ2-3 | TRBV7-2 | CASSARFGGGGSDTQYF
TRBJ1-5 | TRBV5-4 | CASSLDRQQPQHF
TRBJ1-2 | TRBV4-1 | CASKMGGRANYGYTF
TRBJ2-5 | TRBV27 | CASQRELGETQYF
TRBJ1-1 | TRBV11-2 | CASSLIGRDGTEAFF
TRBJ1-6 | TRBV28 | CASSSQQVGPPLHF
TRBJ1-4 | TRBV27 | CASNIRQSENEKLFF
TRBJ2-1 | TRBV19 | CASSIGLAVGGEQFF
TRBJ1-2 | TRBV19 | CASRMTESYGYTF
TRBJ1-1 | TRBV15 | CATSRDSTEAFF
TRBJ1-2 | TRBV10-3 | CAISGGGRNGYTF
TRBJ1-2 | TRBV2 | CASSPGQEGYGYTF
TRBJ2-5 | TRBV30 | CAWSVSLALQETQYF
TRBJ1-2 | TRBV2 | CASREDLVTYGYTF
TRBJ1-5 | TRBV6-4 | CASSENKDRLSYSNQPQHF
TRBJ2-3 | TRBV27 | CASTATGVHRTDTQYF
TRBJ1-6 | TRBV9 | CASSVGGPGYSPLHF
TRBJ2-7 | TRBV11-2 | CASSPKGGQTSYEQYF
TRBJ2-7 | TRBV10-3 | CAITGVPAEGQYF
TRBJ1-2 | TRBV4-3 | CASSQVGVRGYTF
TRBJ2-7 | TRBV9 | CASSVATGLGSEQYF
TRBJ1-2 | TRBV27 | CASRTQGGGYGYTF
TRBJ2-7 | TRBV6-1 | CARTGGRCYEQYF
TRBJ1-4 | TRBV18 | CASSPQTVQNEKLFF
TRBJ2-7 | TRBV6-1 | CASIRSPSYEQYF
TRBJ1-2 | TRBV5-1 | CASSWGTGGDGYTF
TRBJ2-5 | TRBV2 | CASSMTSGEETQYF
TRBJ1-2 | TRBV5-1 | CASSLGEPGYGYTF